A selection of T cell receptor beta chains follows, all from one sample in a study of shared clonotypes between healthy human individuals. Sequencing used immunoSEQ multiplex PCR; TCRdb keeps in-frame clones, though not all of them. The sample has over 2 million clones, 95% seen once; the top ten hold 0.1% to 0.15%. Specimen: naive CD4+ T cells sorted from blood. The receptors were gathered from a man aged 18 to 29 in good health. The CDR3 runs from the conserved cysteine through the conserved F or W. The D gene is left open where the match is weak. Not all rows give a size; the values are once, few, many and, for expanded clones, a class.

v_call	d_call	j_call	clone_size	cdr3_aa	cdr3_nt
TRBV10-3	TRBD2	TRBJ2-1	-	CAASGLAGAFNEQFF	TGTGCCGCCTCGGGACTAGCGGGGGCCTTCAATGAGCAGTTCTTC
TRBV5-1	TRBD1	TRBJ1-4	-	CASSQGGTRSTNEKLFF	TGCGCCAGCAGCCAAGGGGGCACAAGATCCACTAATGAAAAACTGTTTTTT
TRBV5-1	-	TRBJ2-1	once	CASSLVGGRDEQFF	TGCGCCAGCAGCTTGGTTGGAGGGCGGGATGAGCAGTTCTTC
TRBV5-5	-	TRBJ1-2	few	CASSPGREVGYTF	TGTGCCAGCAGCCCGGGTCGTGAAGTCGGCTACACCTTC
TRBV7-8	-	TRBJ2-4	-	CASSSRDNIQYF	TGTGCCAGCAGTTCACGGGACAACATTCAGTACTTC
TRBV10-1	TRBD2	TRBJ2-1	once	CASSETLPAGVGNEQFF	TGCGCCAGCAGTGAAACTCTCCCAGCGGGGGTAGGTAATGAGCAGTTCTTC
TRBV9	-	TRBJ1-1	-	CASSVGRAGTEAFF	TGTGCCAGCAGCGTAGGGCGGGCGGGCACTGAAGCTTTCTTT
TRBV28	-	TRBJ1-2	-	CASSYEQGHYGYTF	TGTGCCAGCAGTTACGAACAAGGCCACTATGGCTACACCTTC
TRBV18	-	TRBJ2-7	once	CASSPQGNYEQYF	TGTGCCAGCTCACCTCAGGGTAACTACGAGCAGTACTTC
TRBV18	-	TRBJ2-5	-	CASSPLATQETQYF	TGTGCCAGCTCACCACTAGCGACCCAAGAGACCCAGTACTTC
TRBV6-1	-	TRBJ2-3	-	CASSVSRVTDTQYF	TGTGCCAGCAGTGTGTCCAGGGTCACAGATACGCAGTATTTT
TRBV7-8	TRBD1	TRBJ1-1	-	CASSLDGTVNTEAFF	TGTGCCAGCAGCTTAGACGGGACAGTGAACACTGAAGCTTTCTTT
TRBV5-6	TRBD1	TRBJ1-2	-	CASSTGTGGYGYTF	TGTGCCAGCAGCACCGGGACAGGGGGCTATGGCTACACCTTC
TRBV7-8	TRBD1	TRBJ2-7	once	CASSLATQTGTGASYEQYF	TGTGCCAGCAGCTTAGCTACCCAGACCGGGACAGGGGCCTCCTACGAGCAGTACTTC
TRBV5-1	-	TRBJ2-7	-	CASSWDGSYEQYF	TGCGCCAGCAGCTGGGACGGCTCCTACGAGCAGTACTTC
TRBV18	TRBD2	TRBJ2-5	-	CASSPLGLAGGAETQYF	TGTGCCAGCTCACCATTGGGACTAGCGGGAGGAGCGGAGACCCAGTACTTC
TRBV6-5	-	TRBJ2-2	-	CASSYGPNTGELFF	TGTGCCAGCAGTTACGGGCCGAACACCGGGGAGCTGTTTTTT
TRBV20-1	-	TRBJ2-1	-	CSASHDIEQFF	TGCAGTGCTAGTCACGACATTGAGCAGTTCTTC
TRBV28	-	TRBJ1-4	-	CASSFGREGEKLFF	TGTGCCAGCAGTTTTGGCAGGGAGGGTGAAAAACTGTTTTTT
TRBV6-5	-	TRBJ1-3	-	CATGGRGSGNTIYF	TGTGCCACTGGGGGAAGGGGCTCCGGAAACACCATATATTTT
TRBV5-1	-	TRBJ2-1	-	CASSSGDRNEQFF	TGCGCCAGCAGCTCAGGGGATCGGAATGAGCAGTTCTTC
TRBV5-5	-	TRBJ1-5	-	CASSLGQHSNQPQHF	TGTGCCAGCAGCTTAGGACAGCATAGCAATCAGCCCCAGCATTTT
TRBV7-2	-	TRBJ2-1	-	CASSSYRVRYEQFF	TGTGCCAGCAGCTCCTACAGGGTACGATATGAGCAGTTCTTC
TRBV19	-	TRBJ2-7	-	CARVRVSYEQYF	TGTGCCAGGGTCAGGGTCTCCTACGAGCAGTACTTC
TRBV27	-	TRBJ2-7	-	CASSRKGAYEQYF	TGTGCCAGCAGTCGGAAAGGGGCCTACGAGCAGTACTTC
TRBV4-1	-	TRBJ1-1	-	CASSQDGRQVNTEAFF	TGCGCCAGCAGCCAAGATGGGAGACAGGTGAACACTGAAGCTTTCTTT
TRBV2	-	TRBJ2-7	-	CASSEGGSPSYEQYF	TGTGCCAGCAGTGAAGGAGGGTCCCCCTCCTACGAGCAGTACTTC
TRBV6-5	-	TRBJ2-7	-	CASSISGLGEQYF	TGTGCCAGCAGTATCTCGGGACTGGGAGAGCAGTACTTC
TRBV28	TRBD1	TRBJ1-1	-	CASSRGPNMNTEAFF	TGTGCCAGCAGCAGGGGGCCCAATATGAACACTGAAGCTTTCTTT
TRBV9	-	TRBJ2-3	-	CASSASWASTDTQYF	TGTGCCAGCAGCGCCTCATGGGCGAGCACAGATACGCAGTATTTT
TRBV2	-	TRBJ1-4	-	CASLEVTEKLFF	TGTGCCAGCTTGGAGGTTACTGAAAAACTGTTTTTT
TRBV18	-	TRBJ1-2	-	CASSPPGSGGDYGYTF	TGTGCCAGCTCACCTCCAGGAAGCGGGGGCGACTATGGCTACACCTTC
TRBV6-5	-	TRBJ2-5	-	CASGTDVGQTETQYF	TGTGCCAGCGGGACGGACGTGGGTCAGACGGAGACCCAGTACTTC
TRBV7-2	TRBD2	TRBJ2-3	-	CASSLRLAGGTDTQYF	TGTGCCAGCAGCTTACGGCTAGCGGGAGGGACAGATACGCAGTATTTT
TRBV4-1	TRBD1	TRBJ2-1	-	CASSHPGQLSSYNEQFF	TGCGCCAGCAGCCACCCGGGACAGCTAAGCTCCTACAATGAGCAGTTCTTC
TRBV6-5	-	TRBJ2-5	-	CATEGVETQYF	TGTGCCACGGAGGGAGTAGAGACCCAGTACTTC
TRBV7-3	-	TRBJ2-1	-	CASSLTQDNEQFF	TGTGCCAGCAGCTTAACGCAAGACAATGAGCAGTTCTTC
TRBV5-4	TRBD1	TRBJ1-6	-	CASSATLKTGANSPLHF	TGTGCCAGCAGCGCCACCTTAAAGACAGGGGCAAATTCACCCCTCCACTTT
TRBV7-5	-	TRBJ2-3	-	CARNRTPREPF	TGTGCCAGAAATAGAACTCCTCGGGAACCATTT
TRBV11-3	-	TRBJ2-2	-	CASSLGGTRGTGELFF	TGTGCCAGCAGCTTAGGTGGGACTCGAGGCACCGGGGAGCTGTTTTTT
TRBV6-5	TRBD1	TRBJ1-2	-	CASSLTGGYGYTF	TGTGCCAGCAGCCTAACAGGGGGATATGGCTACACCTTC
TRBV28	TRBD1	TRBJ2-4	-	CASTKDRSDIQYF	TGTGCCAGCACCAAGGACAGGTCTGACATTCAGTACTTC
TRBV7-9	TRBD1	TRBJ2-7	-	CASSLAGDSYEQYF	TGTGCCAGCAGCTTAGCGGGGGACAGCTACGAGCAGTACTTC
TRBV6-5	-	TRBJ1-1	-	CASSLDGANTEAFF	TGTGCCAGCAGTTTAGACGGAGCGAACACTGAAGCTTTCTTT
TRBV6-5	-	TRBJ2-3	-	CASSYPAIGGGTQYF	TGTGCCAGCAGTTACCCGGCCATAGGGGGGGGTACGCAGTATTTT
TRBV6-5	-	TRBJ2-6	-	CASGTSVSGANVLTF	TGTGCCAGCGGAACGTCGGTCTCTGGGGCCAACGTCCTGACTTTC
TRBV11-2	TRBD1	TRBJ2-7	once	CASSYGTGFSYEQYF	TGTGCCAGCAGCTACGGGACAGGGTTTTCCTACGAGCAGTACTTC
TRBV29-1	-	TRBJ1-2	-	CSGGASWGYTF	TGCAGCGGTGGGGCCTCATGGGGCTACACCTTC
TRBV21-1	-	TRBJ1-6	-	CASSVVGAAYNSPLHF	TGTGCCAGCAGCGTAGTGGGGGCCGCCTATAATTCACCCCTCCACTTT
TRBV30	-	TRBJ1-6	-	CAWSPRAVSSYNSPLHF	TGTGCCTGGAGTCCCCGGGCTGTGAGCTCCTATAATTCACCCCTCCACTTT
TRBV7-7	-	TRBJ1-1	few	CASSRTAFTEAFF	TGTGCTAGCAGCCGGACAGCCTTCACTGAAGCTTTCTTT
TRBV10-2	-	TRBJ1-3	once	CASSEAQGTGNTIYF	TGCGCCAGCAGTGAAGCACAGGGAACTGGAAACACCATATATTTT
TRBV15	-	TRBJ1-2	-	CATSREGGRGGYGYTF	TGTGCCACCAGCAGAGAGGGCGGTAGAGGGGGCTATGGCTACACCTTC
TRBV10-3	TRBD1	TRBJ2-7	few	CAISVPGQGHEQYF	TGTGCCATCAGTGTGCCTGGACAGGGCCACGAGCAGTACTTC
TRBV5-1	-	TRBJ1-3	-	CASSADLSGNTIYF	TGCGCCAGCAGCGCTGATTTAAGTGGAAACACCATATATTTT
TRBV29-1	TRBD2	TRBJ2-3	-	CSVEDLLWGAGGQDTQYF	TGCAGCGTTGAAGATCTCCTATGGGGAGCGGGAGGGCAAGATACGCAGTATTTT
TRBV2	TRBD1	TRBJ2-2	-	CAGRTGGGKNTGELFF	TGTGCCGGAAGGACAGGGGGCGGGAAGAACACCGGGGAGCTGTTTTTT
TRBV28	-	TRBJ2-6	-	CASSFAEGTSGANVLTF	TGTGCCAGCAGTTTTGCGGAGGGTACCTCTGGGGCCAACGTCCTGACTTTC
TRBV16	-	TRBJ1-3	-	CASSQGSSGNTIYF	TGTGCCAGCAGCCAGGGGAGCTCTGGAAACACCATATATTTT
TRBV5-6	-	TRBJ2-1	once	CASSPGYAAGGSDEQFF	TGTGCCAGCAGCCCTGGATACGCGGCAGGCGGGTCGGATGAGCAGTTCTTC